A selection of T cell receptor beta chains follows, all from one sample in a study of cytomegalovirus exposure and HLA in healthy donors. Some clones are missing from TCRdb's copy, which holds only in-frame ones; the method was immunoSEQ multiplex PCR. There are approximately 220,000 clones in the sample; roughly 80% occur only once, and 1.1% to 1.5% lies in the top ten. Material for sequencing was PBMCs. The receptors were gathered from a girl aged 10-17 years in good health and CMV-seronegative. The CDR3 runs from the conserved cysteine through the conserved F or W. D genes are given only for firm matches. Size is omitted from some rows. Given values are once, few, many or a class for expanded clones.

D gene,clone size,J gene,V gene,CDR3 protein,CDR3 DNA
-,few,TRBJ1-5,TRBV19,CASSIGPLARGGQPQHF,TGTGCCAGTAGTATAGGCCCATTGGCGCGCGGCGGACAGCCCCAGCATTTT
-,-,TRBJ2-7,TRBV9,CASSVDAGFYEQYF,TGTGCCAGCAGCGTAGACGCCGGGTTCTACGAGCAGTACTTC
-,-,TRBJ1-2,TRBV2,CASRKEDANYGYTF,TGTGCCAGCAGGAAGGAGGATGCCAACTATGGCTACACCTTC
TRBD1,-,TRBJ1-4,TRBV30,CAWSDRGTGKLFF,TGTGCCTGGAGTGACAGGGGTACAGGAAAACTGTTTTTT
-,-,TRBJ1-4,TRBV5-1,CASSARRGNNEKLFF,TGCGCCAGCAGCGCCCGACGGGGGAATAACGAAAAACTGTTTTTT
TRBD2,-,TRBJ2-7,TRBV27,CASSLLAGGTSYEQYF,TGTGCCAGCAGTTTACTAGCGGGGGGGACCTCCTACGAGCAGTACTTC
TRBD1,-,TRBJ2-7,TRBV28,CASSSQGASYEQYF,TGTGCCAGCAGTTCACAGGGGGCCTCCTACGAGCAGTACTTC
-,-,TRBJ1-2,TRBV18,CASSPLAGESEGYTF,TGTGCCAGCTCACCACTGGCTGGGGAGTCGGAGGGCTACACCTTC
TRBD2,-,TRBJ2-2,TRBV7-2,CASSLGLAGGPNTGELFF,TGTGCCAGCAGCTTAGGACTAGCGGGGGGGCCGAACACCGGGGAGCTGTTTTTT
TRBD1,-,TRBJ1-2,TRBV4-3,CASSPAADREFGYGYTF,TGCGCCAGCAGCCCAGCCGCCGACAGGGAGTTTGGCTATGGCTACACCTTC
TRBD1,-,TRBJ1-2,TRBV6-6,CASSYDRAAFGYTF,TGTGCCAGCAGTTACGACAGGGCGGCTTTTGGCTACACCTTC
-,many,TRBJ1-4,TRBV2,CASSETRATNEKLFF,TGTGCCAGCAGTGAAACTAGGGCAACTAATGAAAAACTGTTTTTT
-,-,TRBJ1-5,TRBV10-3,CAIGGDDSNQPQHF,TGTGCCATCGGAGGCGACGATAGCAATCAGCCCCAGCATTTT
-,-,TRBJ1-4,TRBV30,CACYREKLFF,TGTGCCTGTTACCGGGAAAAACTGTTTTTT